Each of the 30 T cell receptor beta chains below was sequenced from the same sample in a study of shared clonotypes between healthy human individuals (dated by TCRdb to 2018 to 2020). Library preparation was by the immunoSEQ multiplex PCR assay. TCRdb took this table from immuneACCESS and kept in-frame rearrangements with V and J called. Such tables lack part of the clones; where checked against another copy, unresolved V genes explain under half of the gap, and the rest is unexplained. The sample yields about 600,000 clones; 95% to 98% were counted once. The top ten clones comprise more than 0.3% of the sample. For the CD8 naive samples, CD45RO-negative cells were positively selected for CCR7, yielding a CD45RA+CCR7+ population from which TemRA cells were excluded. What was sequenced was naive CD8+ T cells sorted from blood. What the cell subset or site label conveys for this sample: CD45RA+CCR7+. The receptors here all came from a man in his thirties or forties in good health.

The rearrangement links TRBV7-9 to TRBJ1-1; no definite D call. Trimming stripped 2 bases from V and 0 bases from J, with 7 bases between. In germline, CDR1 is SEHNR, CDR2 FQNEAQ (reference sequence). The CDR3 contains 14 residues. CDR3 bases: TGTGCCAGCAGCTTACCCACAGTGAACACTGAAGCTTTCTTT. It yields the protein CASSLPTVNTEAFF.

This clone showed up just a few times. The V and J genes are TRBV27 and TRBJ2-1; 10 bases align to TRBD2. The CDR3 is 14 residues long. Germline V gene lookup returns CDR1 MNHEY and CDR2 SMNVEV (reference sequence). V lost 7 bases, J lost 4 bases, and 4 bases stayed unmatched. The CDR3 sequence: CASTLAGEYNEQFF. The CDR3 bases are TGTGCCAGCACCCTAGCGGGAGAGTACAATGAGCAGTTCTTC.

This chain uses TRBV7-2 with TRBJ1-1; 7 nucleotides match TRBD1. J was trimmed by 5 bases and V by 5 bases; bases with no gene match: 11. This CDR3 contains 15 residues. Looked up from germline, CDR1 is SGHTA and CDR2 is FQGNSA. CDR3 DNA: TGTGCCAGCAGCCCGAACCAGGGGGTTAGGACTGAAGCTTTCTTT. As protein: CASSPNQGVRTEAFF.

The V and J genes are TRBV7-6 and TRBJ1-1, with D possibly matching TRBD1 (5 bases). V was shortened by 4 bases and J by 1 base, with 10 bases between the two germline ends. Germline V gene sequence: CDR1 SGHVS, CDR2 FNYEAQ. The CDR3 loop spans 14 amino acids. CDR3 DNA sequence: TGTGCCAGCAGCTCGACAGACGAGAACACTGAAGCTTTCTTT. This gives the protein CASSSTDENTEAFF.

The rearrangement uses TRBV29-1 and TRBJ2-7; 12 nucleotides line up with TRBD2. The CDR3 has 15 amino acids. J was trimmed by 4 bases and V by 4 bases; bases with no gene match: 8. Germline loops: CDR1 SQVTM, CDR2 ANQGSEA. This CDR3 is CSVAGYLAGGYEQYF. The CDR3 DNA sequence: TGCAGCGTTGCCGGGTACCTAGCGGGGGGGTACGAGCAGTACTTC.

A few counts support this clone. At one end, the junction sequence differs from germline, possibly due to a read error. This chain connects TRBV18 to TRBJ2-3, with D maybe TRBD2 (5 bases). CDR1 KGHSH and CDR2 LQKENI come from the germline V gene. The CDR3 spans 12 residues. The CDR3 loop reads CASSPALAPMVF. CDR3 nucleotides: TGTGCCAGCTCACCCGCGCTAGCCCCTATGGTTTTT.

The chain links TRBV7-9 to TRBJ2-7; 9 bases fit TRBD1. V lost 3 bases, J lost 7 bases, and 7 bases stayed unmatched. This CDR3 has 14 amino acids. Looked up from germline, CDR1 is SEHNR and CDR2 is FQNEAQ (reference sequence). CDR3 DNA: TGTGCCAGCAGCTTGCCGGGACAGGGTGGTGAGCAGTACTTC. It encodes CASSLPGQGGEQYF.

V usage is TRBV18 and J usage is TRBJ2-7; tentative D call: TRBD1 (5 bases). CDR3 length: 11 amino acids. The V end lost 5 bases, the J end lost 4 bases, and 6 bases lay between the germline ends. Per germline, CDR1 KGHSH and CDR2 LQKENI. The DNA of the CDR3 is TGTGCCAGCTCAACAGGTTACGAGCAGTACTTC. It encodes CASSTGYEQYF.

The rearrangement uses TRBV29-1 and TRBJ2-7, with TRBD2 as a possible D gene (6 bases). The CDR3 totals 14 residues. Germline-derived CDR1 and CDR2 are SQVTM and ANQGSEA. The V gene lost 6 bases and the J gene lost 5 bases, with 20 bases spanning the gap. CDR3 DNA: TGCAGCGTAAAGGATCGGGACGGGGGACACGAGCAGTACTTC. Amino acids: CSVKDRDGGHEQYF.

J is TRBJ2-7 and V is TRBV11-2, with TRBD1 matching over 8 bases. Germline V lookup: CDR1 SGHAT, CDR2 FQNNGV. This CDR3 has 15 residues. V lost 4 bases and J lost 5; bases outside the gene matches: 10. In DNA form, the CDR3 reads TGTGCCAGCAGCTCGGATTTGGACAGGGATCACGAGCAGTACTTC. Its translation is CASSSDLDRDHEQYF.

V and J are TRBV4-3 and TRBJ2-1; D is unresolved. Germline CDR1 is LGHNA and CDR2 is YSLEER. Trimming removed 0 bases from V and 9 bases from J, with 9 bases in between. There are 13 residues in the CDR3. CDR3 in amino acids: CASSQDRALEQFF. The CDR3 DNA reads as TGCGCCAGCAGCCAAGATAGAGCACTTGAGCAGTTCTTC.

The CDR3 loop reads CASSVSETSGMKQYF. The CDR3 coding sequence is TGTGCCAGCAGCGTATCCGAGACTAGCGGGATGAAGCAGTATTTT. This chain links TRBV9 with TRBJ2-3; TRBD2 agrees at 11 bases. Germline V gene data show CDR1 as SGDLS and CDR2 as YYNGEE. The CDR3 consists of 15 residues. V shed 1 base and J 11 bases; nucleotides not matched to a gene: 9.

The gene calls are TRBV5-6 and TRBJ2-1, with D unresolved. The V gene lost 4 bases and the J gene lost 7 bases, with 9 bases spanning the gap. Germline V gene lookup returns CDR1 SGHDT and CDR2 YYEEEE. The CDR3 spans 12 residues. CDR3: CASSVGLNEQFF. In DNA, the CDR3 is TGTGCCAGCAGCGTAGGGTTAAATGAGCAGTTCTTC.

The CDR3 DNA sequence: TGTGCCAGCAGTTTATGGGGGGGATACCGGGACAGCCACTACGAGCAGTACTTC. This encodes CASSLWGGYRDSHYEQYF. The chain couples TRBV28 to TRBJ2-7, with TRBD1 as a possible D gene (7 bases). This CDR3 has 18 residues. With 0 bases removed from V and 3 bases from J, the gap between germline ends came to 21 bases. Germline V lookup: CDR1 MDHEN, CDR2 SYDVKM. Based on the CDR3 plus reference TRBV28 and TRBJ2-7, the full variable domain is DVKVTQSSRYLVKRTGEKVFLECVQDMDHENMFWYRQDPGLGLRLIYFSYDVKMKEKGDIPEGYSVSREKKERFSLILESASTNQTSMYLCASSLWGGYRDSHYEQYFGPGTRLTVT.

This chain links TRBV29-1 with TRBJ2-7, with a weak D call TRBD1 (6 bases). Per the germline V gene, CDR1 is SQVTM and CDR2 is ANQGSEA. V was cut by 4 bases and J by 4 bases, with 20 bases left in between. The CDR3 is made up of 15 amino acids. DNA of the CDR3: TGCAGCGTTGTCGGGGCTTCGGACAGACCTTACGAGCAGTACTTC. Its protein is CSVVGASDRPYEQYF.

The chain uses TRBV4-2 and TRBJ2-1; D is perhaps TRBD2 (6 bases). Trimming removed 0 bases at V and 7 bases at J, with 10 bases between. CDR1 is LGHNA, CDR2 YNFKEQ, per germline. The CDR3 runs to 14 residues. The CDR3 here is CASSQDLAPNEQFF. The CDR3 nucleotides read TGTGCCAGCAGCCAAGATCTAGCGCCGAATGAGCAGTTCTTC.

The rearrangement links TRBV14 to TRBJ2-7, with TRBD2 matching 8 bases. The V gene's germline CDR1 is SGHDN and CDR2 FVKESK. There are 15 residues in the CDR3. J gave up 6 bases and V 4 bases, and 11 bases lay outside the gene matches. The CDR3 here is CASSPQGLVPGEQYF. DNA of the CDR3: TGTGCCAGCAGCCCGCAGGGACTAGTGCCGGGCGAGCAGTACTTC.

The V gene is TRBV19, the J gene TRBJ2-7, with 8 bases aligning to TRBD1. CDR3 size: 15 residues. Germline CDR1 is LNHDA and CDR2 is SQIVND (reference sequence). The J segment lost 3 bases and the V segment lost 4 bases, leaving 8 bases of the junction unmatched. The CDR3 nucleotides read TGTGCCAGTAGTAGCCTTGAGACAGGGGTCTACGAGCAGTACTTC. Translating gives CASSSLETGVYEQYF.

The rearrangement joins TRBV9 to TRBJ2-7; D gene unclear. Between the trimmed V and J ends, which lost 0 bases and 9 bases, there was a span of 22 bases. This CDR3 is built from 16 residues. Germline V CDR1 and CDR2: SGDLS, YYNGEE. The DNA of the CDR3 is TGTGCCAGCAGCGTAGCGCTAGGGATGGACCGAACTCGGCAGTACTTC. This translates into CASSVALGMDRTRQYF.

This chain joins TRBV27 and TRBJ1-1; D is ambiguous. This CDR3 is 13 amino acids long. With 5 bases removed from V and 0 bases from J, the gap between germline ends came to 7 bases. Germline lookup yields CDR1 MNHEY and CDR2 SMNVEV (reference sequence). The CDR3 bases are TGTGCCAGCAGTCAAGAGATGAACACTGAAGCTTTCTTT. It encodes CASSQEMNTEAFF.

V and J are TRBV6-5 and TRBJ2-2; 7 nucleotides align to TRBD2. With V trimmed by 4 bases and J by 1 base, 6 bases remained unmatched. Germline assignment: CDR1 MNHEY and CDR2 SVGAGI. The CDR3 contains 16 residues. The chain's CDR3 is CASSSPASGNTGELFF. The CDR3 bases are TGTGCCAGCAGTTCCCCGGCTAGCGGGAACACCGGGGAGCTGTTTTTT.

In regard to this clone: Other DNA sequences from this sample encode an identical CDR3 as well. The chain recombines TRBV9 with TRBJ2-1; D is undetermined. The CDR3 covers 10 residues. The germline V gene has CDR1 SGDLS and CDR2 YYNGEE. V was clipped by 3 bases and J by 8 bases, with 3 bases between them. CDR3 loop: CASSGDEQFF. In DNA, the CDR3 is TGTGCCAGCAGCGGGGATGAGCAGTTCTTC.

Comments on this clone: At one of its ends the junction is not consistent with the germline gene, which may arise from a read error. The CDR3 sequence is CASNLVPGQQETQYF. CDR3 nucleotide sequence: TGTGCCAGCAACTTAGTCCCAGGGCAACAAGAGACCCAGTACTTC. The chain combines TRBV7-8 with TRBJ2-5; the D gene is possibly TRBD1 (5 bases). The CDR3 totals 15 residues. Germline CDR1 reads SGHVS; CDR2 reads FQNEAQ.

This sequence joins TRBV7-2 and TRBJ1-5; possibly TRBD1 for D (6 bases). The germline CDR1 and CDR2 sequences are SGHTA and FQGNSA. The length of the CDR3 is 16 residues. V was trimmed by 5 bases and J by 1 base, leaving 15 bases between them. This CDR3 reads CASSPEGGLSNQPQHF. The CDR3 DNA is TGTGCCAGCAGCCCAGAGGGGGGGTTAAGCAATCAGCCCCAGCATTTT.

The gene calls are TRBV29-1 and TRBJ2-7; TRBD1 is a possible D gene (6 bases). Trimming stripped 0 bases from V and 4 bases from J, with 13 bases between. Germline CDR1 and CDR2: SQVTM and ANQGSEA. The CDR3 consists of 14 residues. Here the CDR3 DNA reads TGCAGCGTTGAAGACGGGGCAGGGGAATACGAGCAGTACTTC. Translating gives CSVEDGAGEYEQYF.

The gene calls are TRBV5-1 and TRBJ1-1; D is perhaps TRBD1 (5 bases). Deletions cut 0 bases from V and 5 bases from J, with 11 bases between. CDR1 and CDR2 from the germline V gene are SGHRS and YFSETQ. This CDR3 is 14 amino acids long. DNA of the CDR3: TGCGCCAGCAGCTTGGATGGGACTGGGACTGAAGCTTTCTTT. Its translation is CASSLDGTGTEAFF.

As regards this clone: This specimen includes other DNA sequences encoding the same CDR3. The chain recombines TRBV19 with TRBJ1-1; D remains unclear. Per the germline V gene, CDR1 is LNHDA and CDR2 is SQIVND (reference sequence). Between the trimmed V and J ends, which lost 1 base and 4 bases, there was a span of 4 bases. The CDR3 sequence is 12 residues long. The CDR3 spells CASSIGSTEAFF. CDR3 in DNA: TGTGCCAGTAGTATAGGAAGCACTGAAGCTTTCTTT.

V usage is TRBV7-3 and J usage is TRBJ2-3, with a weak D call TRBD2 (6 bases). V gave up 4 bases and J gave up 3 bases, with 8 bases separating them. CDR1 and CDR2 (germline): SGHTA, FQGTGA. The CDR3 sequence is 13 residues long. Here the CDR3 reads CASSYGGTDTQYF. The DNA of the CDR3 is TGTGCCAGCAGCTACGGGGGAACAGATACGCAGTATTTT. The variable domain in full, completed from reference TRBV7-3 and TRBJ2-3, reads GAGVSQTPSNKVTEKGKYVELRCDPISGHTALYWYRQSLGQGPEFLIYFQGTGAADDSGLPNDRFFAVRPEGSVSTLKIQRTERGDSAVYLCASSYGGTDTQYFGPGTRLTVL.

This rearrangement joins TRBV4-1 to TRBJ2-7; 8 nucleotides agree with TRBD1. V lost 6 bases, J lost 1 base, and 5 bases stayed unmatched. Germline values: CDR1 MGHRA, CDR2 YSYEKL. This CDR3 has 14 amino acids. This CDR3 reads CASSSDRGSYEQYF. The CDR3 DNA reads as TGCGCCAGCAGTTCAGACAGGGGATCCTACGAGCAGTACTTC.

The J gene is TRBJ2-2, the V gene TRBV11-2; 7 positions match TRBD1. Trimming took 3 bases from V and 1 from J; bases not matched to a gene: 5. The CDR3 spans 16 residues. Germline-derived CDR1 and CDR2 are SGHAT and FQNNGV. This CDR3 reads CASSFVGQMNTGELFF. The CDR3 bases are TGTGCCAGCAGCTTTGTGGGACAGATGAACACCGGGGAGCTGTTTTTT.